A single sample gave rise to the 16 T cell receptor beta chains below, sequenced in a study of blood T cells in healthy people across ages. Alongside a J-beta primer mix, a sample-barcoded 5' primer served in a second PCR lasting roughly 7 to 11 cycles. TCRdb re-called the 5' RACE reads with MiXCR, one entry per CDR3 protein. The table shows around 1.7 million distinct CDR3 sequences, with 28% occurring only once. The sequencing sample was made of blood. These receptors originate from a woman aged 25 to 39 in good health.

The rearrangement links TRBV20-1 to TRBJ2-3, with a weak D call TRBD2 (6 bases). The CDR3 loop spans 17 amino acids. V lost 4 bases and J 0 bases, leaving 20 bases between the germline ends. Germline V gene sequence: CDR1 DFQATT, CDR2 SNEGSKA (reference sequence). Written as DNA, the CDR3 is TGCAGTGCTAAATTGGTTCGGCATAGCGGTAGCACAGATACGCAGTATTTT. Translated, it gives CSAKLVRHSGSTDTQYF.

This clonotype was found a few times. V is TRBV20-1 and J is TRBJ2-3; TRBD2 might be the D (6 bases). V shed 6 bases and J shed 2 bases, with 12 bases lying between them. The CDR3 loop spans 13 amino acids. The germline gives CDR1 DFQATT, CDR2 SNEGSKA (reference sequence). The CDR3: CSARDFFTDTQYF. CDR3 DNA sequence: TGCAGTGCACGGGACTTTTTCACAGATACGCAGTATTTT.

This clonotype was picked up a small number of times. The chain couples TRBV20-1 to TRBJ2-1; 10 nucleotides align to TRBD2. The V gene's germline CDR1 is DFQATT and CDR2 SNEGSKA (reference sequence). V lost 6 bases to trimming and J lost 8 bases; unmatched junction nucleotides: 10. This CDR3 has 14 amino acids. Written as DNA, the CDR3 is TGCAGTGCCAAGGGCGCTAGCGGGAGATATGAGCAGTTCTTC. Amino acid sequence: CSAKGASGRYEQFF.

A note on this clonotype: An end of the junction does not agree with germline; a read error may underlie this. The chain is built from TRBV20-1 and TRBJ2-2; tentative D call: TRBD2 (6 bases). CDR1 and CDR2 from the germline V gene are DFQATT and SNEGSKA (reference sequence). CDR3 length equals 13 residues. CDR3 sequence: CGASGTVTGELFF. CDR3 DNA sequence: TGCGGTGCATCCGGGACTGTGACCGGGGAGCTGTTTTTT.

This clonotype was observed a few times. The chain joins TRBV7-9 to TRBJ2-1, with D possibly being TRBD2 (5 bases). Looked up from germline, CDR1 is SEHNR and CDR2 is FQNEAQ (reference sequence). V lost 1 base and J 1 base, leaving 11 bases between the germline ends. The CDR3 is 16 amino acids. Here the CDR3 reads CASSLVSLASYNEQFF. In DNA, the CDR3 is TGTGCCAGCAGCTTAGTGAGCCTAGCTTCCTACAATGAGCAGTTCTTC. Drawing the rest from reference TRBV7-9 and TRBJ2-1, the complete variable domain is DTGVSQNPRHKITKRGQNVTFRCDPISEHNRLYWYRQTLGQGPEFLTYFQNEAQLEKSRLLSDRFSAERPKGSFSTLEIQRTEQGDSAMYLCASSLVSLASYNEQFFGPGTRLTVL.

The chain couples TRBV10-3 to TRBJ2-1, with a weak D call TRBD1 (6 bases). Deletions cut 3 bases from V and 15 bases from J, with 24 bases between. The CDR3 is 15 residues long. Germline V gives CDR1 ENHRY, CDR2 SYGVKD. CDR3 sequence (DNA): TGTGCCATCAGTGAAGGTGACAGGCAGAACTTCGCTGGGTTCTTC. This translates into CAISEGDRQNFAGFF.

The rearrangement uses TRBV20-1 and TRBJ2-3; maybe TRBD2 (5 bases). The CDR3 contains 12 residues. Per the germline V gene, CDR1 is DFQATT and CDR2 is SNEGSKA (reference sequence). Trimming took 4 bases from V and 3 from J, leaving 8 bases between them. CDR3 in amino acids: CSAMTTTDTQYF. The CDR3 DNA is TGCAGTGCTATGACTACGACAGATACGCAGTATTTT.

This chain links TRBV29-1 with TRBJ1-1; D gene uncertain. This CDR3 spans 11 amino acids. CDR1 SQVTM and CDR2 ANQGSEA come from the germline V gene. V lost 7 bases, J lost 4 bases, and 10 bases lay in between. The CDR3 region has the DNA TGCAGCGGAATGGTTGGCACTGAAGCTTTCTTT. The encoded protein is CSGMVGTEAFF.

The rearrangement uses TRBV24-1 and TRBJ2-5; 9 nucleotides match TRBD1. The CDR3 runs 15 residues. V was clipped by 4 bases and J by 5 bases; unmatched bases: 7. Germline V gene data show CDR1 as KGHDR and CDR2 as SFDVKD. The chain's CDR3 is CATSEPGTGLETQYF. DNA of the CDR3: TGTGCCACCAGTGAGCCCGGGACAGGGTTGGAGACCCAGTACTTC.

This clonotype was found many times. The V gene is TRBV7-3, the J gene TRBJ2-1; D remains unclear. Germline V gene lookup returns CDR1 SGHTA and CDR2 FQGTGA. CDR3 length: 14 amino acids. The V gene lost 2 bases and the J gene lost 8 bases, with 13 bases spanning the gap. The CDR3 nucleotides read TGTGCCAGCAGCTTACAGTTGTCCGTTGATGAGCAGTTCTTC. It is translated as CASSLQLSVDEQFF.

The chain combines TRBV7-9 with TRBJ2-7; TRBD2 might be the D (6 bases). The CDR3 spans 16 residues. Trimming took off 1 base at V and 6 bases at J, with 19 bases between the two ends. Germline loops: CDR1 SEHNR, CDR2 FQNEAQ (reference sequence). The CDR3 is CASSLDLGPAGAEQYF. The DNA for the CDR3 is TGTGCCAGCAGCTTAGATCTCGGGCCAGCGGGCGCCGAGCAGTACTTC.

This clonotype came up once. Its ends do not fully match the called genes, so a read error is possible. V is TRBV4-1 and J is TRBJ1-1; TRBD1 matches at 8 bases. There are 14 residues in the CDR3. From germline, CDR1 is MGHRA and CDR2 YSYEKL. CDR3: CASNQVVQGAWAFF. The CDR3 DNA follows: TGCGCCAGCAACCAAGTAGTCCAGGGGGCGTGGGCTTTCTTT.

This clonotype was counted between two and nine times. The rearrangement joins TRBV7-2 to TRBJ1-1, with D hard to call. The V gene lost 5 bases and the J gene lost 12 bases, with 28 bases spanning the gap. This CDR3 has 16 residues. CDR1 and CDR2 from the germline V gene are SGHTA and FQGNSA. In DNA form, the CDR3 reads TGTGCCAGCAGCCCGACGGCCTTCTCAGGCCGAAACCTTCCTTTCTTT. Its translation: CASSPTAFSGRNLPFF.

This clonotype was seen a handful of times. The chain has TRBV12-3 or TRBV12-4 and TRBJ1-5; TRBD1 matches at 9 bases. With 7 bases clipped from V and 7 bases from J, the junction kept 8 bases outside the gene matches. The length of the CDR3 is 14 residues. CDR3 nucleotide sequence: TGTGCCAGCAACCAACAGGGGGCGAAGCAGCCCCAGCATTTT. Its translation: CASNQQGAKQPQHF.

Worth noting for this clonotype: This may arise from a read error, as a much more abundant clone is one base away. This sequence joins TRBV7-9 and TRBJ2-7, with D possibly TRBD1 on 5 matching bases. Germline-derived CDR1 and CDR2 are SEHNR and FQNEAQ (reference sequence). The CDR3 is 14 amino acids. Trimming pared 0 bases from V and 6 bases from J, leaving 12 bases between. The CDR3 here is CASSLAGVGCEQYF. In nucleotides, the CDR3 is TGTGCCAGCAGCTTAGCAGGGGTCGGGTGCGAGCAGTACTTC.

In this sample, this clonotype turned up a few times. A much larger clone differs from this one at a single base, so this may be a read error. J is TRBJ1-5 and V is TRBV6-6, with no clear D. The germline CDR1 and CDR2 sequences are MNHNY and SVGAGI (reference sequence). V was clipped by 5 bases and J by 9 bases, with 8 bases between them. The CDR3 runs 11 residues. The CDR3 protein is CASSDGRPQHF. The CDR3 coding sequence is TGTGCCAGCAGTGACGGGAGGCCCCAGCATTTT.